These 9 T cell receptor beta chains came from one sample sequenced in a study of cytomegalovirus exposure and HLA in healthy donors. The PCR had 60 Vbeta and 13 Jbeta primers. Some clones are missing from TCRdb's copy, which holds only in-frame ones; the method was immunoSEQ multiplex PCR. The sample has some 130,000 clones; about 78% are singletons. Sequencing used PBMCs. These receptor sequences come from a man in his fifties in good health and CMV-seropositive.

V usage is TRBV27 and J usage is TRBJ1-6; 11 bases map to TRBD1. Germline V gene sequence: CDR1 MNHEY, CDR2 SMNVEV (reference sequence). The V segment lost 3 bases and the J segment 10 bases; nucleotides outside the gene matches: 5. The CDR3 runs 15 residues. In DNA, the CDR3 is TGTGCCAGCAGTTTCGGGACAGGGGGTCAATCACCCCTCCACTTT. Its translation is CASSFGTGGQSPLHF.

V and J are TRBV7-8 and TRBJ2-1; D is undetermined. This CDR3 is built from 16 residues. Trimming took 1 base from V and 0 from J, leaving 10 bases between them. Germline CDR1 reads SGHVS; CDR2 reads FQNEAQ. CDR3 in DNA: TGTGCCAGCAGCTTAGGTAGTGCCTACTCCTACAATGAGCAGTTCTTC. Translation: CASSLGSAYSYNEQFF.

This CDR3 reads CASSSPGSYEQYF. Written as DNA, the CDR3 is TGTGCCAGCAGCTCCCCAGGTTCCTACGAGCAGTACTTC. J is TRBJ2-7 and V is TRBV7-2; D gene unclear. From germline, CDR1 is SGHTA and CDR2 FQGNSA. Trimming stripped 4 bases from V and 1 base from J, with 8 bases between. This CDR3 comprises 13 residues.

The chain has TRBV25-1 and TRBJ2-3, with 9 bases that match TRBD1. Germline V gene sequence: CDR1 MGHDK, CDR2 SYGVNS. V was clipped by 6 bases and J by 3 bases; unmatched bases: 4. This CDR3 contains 14 residues. For the CDR3, the DNA is TGTGCCAGCAGGGGGGACAGGGAGACAGATACGCAGTATTTT. Protein: CASRGDRETDTQYF. The full variable domain, with the rest looked up from reference TRBV25-1 and TRBJ2-3, is EADIYQTPRYLVIGTGKKITLECSQTMGHDKMYWYQQDPGMELHLIHYSYGVNSTEKGDLSSESTVSRIRTEHFPLTLESARPSHTSQYLCASRGDRETDTQYFGPGTRLTVL.

The chain is built from TRBV27 and TRBJ1-2; 7 nucleotides line up with TRBD1. J was trimmed by 2 bases and V by 5 bases; bases with no gene match: 2. The CDR3 is made up of 13 amino acids. CDR1 and CDR2 (germline): MNHEY, SMNVEV (reference sequence). CDR3 sequence (DNA): TGTGCCAGCAGTGTCAGGGGGAACTATGGCTACACCTTC. It specifies CASSVRGNYGYTF.

This clone appeared a few times. The chain has TRBV7-2 and TRBJ2-1; D remains unclear. CDR1 and CDR2 (germline): SGHTA, FQGNSA. The CDR3 has 13 amino acids. Trimming took off 1 base at V and 4 bases at J, with 5 bases between the two ends. The CDR3 DNA reads TGTGCCAGCAGCTTAGGGCTTTACAATGAGCAGTTCTTC. It is translated as CASSLGLYNEQFF.

The J gene is TRBJ1-1, the V gene TRBV6-5, with D maybe TRBD1 (5 bases). The CDR3 loop spans 15 amino acids. Germline values: CDR1 MNHEY, CDR2 SVGAGI. Trimming took 5 bases from V and 2 from J, leaving 15 bases between them. This chain's CDR3 is CASSPKPTGNTEAFF. The CDR3, as DNA: TGTGCCAGCAGTCCCAAGCCCACAGGAAACACTGAAGCTTTCTTT.

The chain combines TRBV5-4 with TRBJ2-7, with TRBD2 as a possible D gene (7 bases). V was shortened by 1 base and J by 5 bases, with 16 bases between the two germline ends. Germline-derived CDR1 and CDR2 are SGHNT and YYREEE (reference sequence). This CDR3 is 15 amino acids long. The CDR3: CASSLRWGGVDEQYF. The CDR3 region has the DNA TGTGCCAGCAGCTTGCGCTGGGGGGGCGTGGACGAGCAGTACTTC.

The chain combines TRBV6-6 with TRBJ2-3, with 8 bases that match TRBD1. V lost 2 bases to trimming and J lost 3 bases; unmatched junction nucleotides: 4. The CDR3 has 15 residues. CDR1 and CDR2 (germline): MNHNY, SVGAGI (reference sequence). The CDR3 nucleotides are TGTGCCAGCAGTTACCAGGGGGCCCGTACAGATACGCAGTATTTT. Its protein product is CASSYQGARTDTQYF.